A selection of T cell receptor beta chains follows, all from one sample in a study of shared clonotypes between healthy human individuals. Here immunoSEQ multiplex PCR was the method, and the copy in TCRdb shows in-frame clones only, minus some. The sample carries over 1.5 million clones, nearly 99% recorded once. Sequencing was done on a sample of naive CD4+ T cells sorted from blood. The receptors originated from a man aged 25-45 years in good health. CDR3s include the opening cysteine and the closing phenylalanine or tryptophan. Each record gives: clone size, V gene, D gene, J gene, CDR3 protein, CDR3 DNA. The D gene is left open where the match is weak. Size is omitted from some rows. Given values are once, few, many or a class for expanded clones.

clone size: -
V gene: TRBV28
D gene: -
J gene: TRBJ1-4
CDR3 protein: CASSGSSEKLFF
CDR3 DNA: TGTGCCAGCAGTGGATCCAGTGAAAAACTGTTTTTT

clone size: -
V gene: TRBV29-1
D gene: -
J gene: TRBJ1-1
CDR3 protein: CSVENPTLLNTEAFF
CDR3 DNA: TGCAGCGTTGAAAACCCGACACTACTGAACACTGAAGCTTTCTTT

clone size: -
V gene: TRBV11-3
D gene: TRBD2
J gene: TRBJ2-1
CDR3 protein: CASSPPAGGPYNEQFF
CDR3 DNA: TGTGCCAGCAGCCCCCCGGCGGGAGGGCCCTACAATGAGCAGTTCTTC

clone size: -
V gene: TRBV18
D gene: -
J gene: TRBJ1-1
CDR3 protein: CASSQGGATQGYTEAFF
CDR3 DNA: TGTGCCAGCTCACAAGGCGGGGCCACCCAGGGCTACACTGAAGCTTTCTTT

clone size: -
V gene: TRBV4-2
D gene: -
J gene: TRBJ2-1
CDR3 protein: CASSQEERFSYNEQFF
CDR3 DNA: TGTGCCAGCAGCCAAGAAGAACGGTTCTCCTACAATGAGCAGTTCTTC

clone size: -
V gene: TRBV5-4
D gene: -
J gene: TRBJ1-1
CDR3 protein: CASSLKRAGSAEAFF
CDR3 DNA: TGTGCCAGCAGCTTGAAAAGGGCAGGGAGCGCTGAAGCTTTCTTT

clone size: -
V gene: TRBV4-1
D gene: -
J gene: TRBJ2-4
CDR3 protein: CASSQGAVGGNIQYF
CDR3 DNA: TGCGCCAGCAGCCAAGGTGCCGTGGGTGGAAACATTCAGTACTTC

clone size: -
V gene: TRBV15
D gene: -
J gene: TRBJ1-2
CDR3 protein: CATSRDMTLYGYTF
CDR3 DNA: TGTGCCACCAGCAGAGATATGACGCTCTATGGCTACACCTTC

clone size: -
V gene: TRBV7-9
D gene: -
J gene: TRBJ2-6
CDR3 protein: CASSLGGANVLTF
CDR3 DNA: TGTGCCAGCAGCCTCGGGGGGGCCAACGTCCTGACTTTC

clone size: -
V gene: TRBV15
D gene: -
J gene: TRBJ2-1
CDR3 protein: CATSRDQGSSSYNEQFF
CDR3 DNA: TGTGCCACCAGCAGAGATCAAGGGTCAAGCTCCTACAATGAGCAGTTCTTC

clone size: -
V gene: TRBV9
D gene: -
J gene: TRBJ2-1
CDR3 protein: CASSIGDSYNEQFF
CDR3 DNA: TGTGCCAGCAGTATAGGAGATTCCTACAATGAGCAGTTCTTC

clone size: -
V gene: TRBV25-1
D gene: -
J gene: TRBJ2-3
CDR3 protein: CASSEDLTDTQYF
CDR3 DNA: TGTGCCAGCAGTGAAGACCTCACAGATACGCAGTATTTT

clone size: -
V gene: TRBV27
D gene: -
J gene: TRBJ1-6
CDR3 protein: CASSLRGGMGSPLHF
CDR3 DNA: TGTGCCAGCAGTTTAAGAGGGGGAATGGGTTCACCCCTCCACTTT

clone size: -
V gene: TRBV27
D gene: TRBD1
J gene: TRBJ2-3
CDR3 protein: CASALRDSTDTQYF
CDR3 DNA: TGTGCCAGCGCCCTCAGGGACAGTACCGATACGCAGTATTTT

clone size: -
V gene: TRBV4-3
D gene: TRBD1
J gene: TRBJ1-5
CDR3 protein: CASSHDRVRGQPQHF
CDR3 DNA: TGCGCCAGCAGCCACGACAGGGTTCGGGGTCAGCCCCAGCATTTT

clone size: -
V gene: TRBV20-1
D gene: -
J gene: TRBJ2-7
CDR3 protein: CSARVATEQYF
CDR3 DNA: TGCAGTGCTAGAGTGGCGACGGAGCAGTACTTC

clone size: -
V gene: TRBV7-9
D gene: -
J gene: TRBJ1-2
CDR3 protein: CASSQGQYYGYTF
CDR3 DNA: TGTGCCAGCAGCCAGGGACAATACTATGGCTACACCTTC

clone size: -
V gene: TRBV10-2
D gene: -
J gene: TRBJ2-3
CDR3 protein: CASSGFTGPVDTQYF
CDR3 DNA: TGCGCCAGCAGCGGATTCACAGGGCCGGTGGATACGCAGTATTTT

clone size: -
V gene: TRBV28
D gene: -
J gene: TRBJ2-7
CDR3 protein: CASSPHHVTGSYEQYF
CDR3 DNA: TGTGCCAGCAGTCCCCACCACGTGACAGGCTCCTACGAGCAGTACTTC

clone size: -
V gene: TRBV14
D gene: TRBD1
J gene: TRBJ2-1
CDR3 protein: CASSQRQGVFSYNEQFF
CDR3 DNA: TGTGCCAGCAGCCAAAGACAGGGGGTATTCTCCTACAATGAGCAGTTCTTC

clone size: -
V gene: TRBV28
D gene: TRBD2
J gene: TRBJ2-7
CDR3 protein: CASSTPGLAGSSSYEQYF
CDR3 DNA: TGTGCCAGCAGTACTCCGGGACTAGCGGGCTCGAGCTCCTACGAGCAGTACTTC

clone size: -
V gene: TRBV28
D gene: -
J gene: TRBJ1-5
CDR3 protein: CASSSHQGLDSNQPQHF
CDR3 DNA: TGTGCCAGCAGTTCGCACCAGGGCTTGGATAGCAATCAGCCCCAGCATTTT

clone size: once
V gene: TRBV9
D gene: TRBD2
J gene: TRBJ2-1
CDR3 protein: CASSEEGGRAIYNEQFF
CDR3 DNA: TGTGCCAGCAGCGAGGAGGGCGGGAGGGCGATTTACAATGAGCAGTTCTTC

clone size: -
V gene: TRBV29-1
D gene: -
J gene: TRBJ1-1
CDR3 protein: CSVGQGSGTEAFF
CDR3 DNA: TGCAGCGTTGGTCAGGGAAGTGGAACTGAAGCTTTCTTT

clone size: -
V gene: TRBV5-4
D gene: -
J gene: TRBJ2-1
CDR3 protein: CASSDKRDQVEGFF
CDR3 DNA: TGTGCCAGCAGCGATAAACGTGACCAGGTCGAAGGGTTCTTC

clone size: -
V gene: TRBV2
D gene: -
J gene: TRBJ1-1
CDR3 protein: CASGPLRGTEAFF
CDR3 DNA: TGTGCCAGTGGACCACTTCGAGGCACTGAAGCTTTCTTT

clone size: -
V gene: TRBV9
D gene: -
J gene: TRBJ2-7
CDR3 protein: CASSVSEGTYEQYF
CDR3 DNA: TGTGCCAGCAGCGTATCGGAGGGGACCTACGAGCAGTACTTC

clone size: -
V gene: TRBV18
D gene: -
J gene: TRBJ1-4
CDR3 protein: CATSWNNEKLFF
CDR3 DNA: TGTGCCACCTCGTGGAATAATGAAAAACTGTTTTTT

clone size: -
V gene: TRBV13
D gene: -
J gene: TRBJ2-7
CDR3 protein: CASSPRDNPYEQYF
CDR3 DNA: TGTGCCAGCAGCCCCCGGGACAACCCCTACGAGCAGTACTTC

clone size: once
V gene: TRBV5-8
D gene: -
J gene: TRBJ1-1
CDR3 protein: CASSWEGLVPTEAFF
CDR3 DNA: TGTGCCAGCAGCTGGGAGGGTCTCGTTCCGACTGAAGCTTTCTTT

clone size: -
V gene: TRBV30
D gene: -
J gene: TRBJ1-5
CDR3 protein: CAWTRTPPGTLNSYSNQPQHF
CDR3 DNA: TGTGCCTGGACCCGGACCCCCCCCGGGACGCTGAACAGTTATAGCAATCAGCCCCAGCATTTT

clone size: -
V gene: TRBV19
D gene: -
J gene: TRBJ1-2
CDR3 protein: CASVQLPPTGNYGYTF
CDR3 DNA: TGTGCCAGTGTCCAGCTGCCACCCACGGGGAACTATGGCTACACCTTC

clone size: -
V gene: TRBV27
D gene: TRBD2
J gene: TRBJ2-7
CDR3 protein: CASSQGLADSYEQYF
CDR3 DNA: TGTGCCAGCAGCCAGGGACTAGCGGATTCCTACGAGCAGTACTTC

clone size: once
V gene: TRBV10-3
D gene: -
J gene: TRBJ1-1
CDR3 protein: CAISESEGIGTEAFF
CDR3 DNA: TGTGCCATCAGTGAGTCTGAAGGTATAGGCACTGAAGCTTTCTTT

clone size: -
V gene: TRBV18
D gene: -
J gene: TRBJ2-7
CDR3 protein: CASSPRRDTPYEQYF
CDR3 DNA: TGTGCCAGCTCACCACGACGGGACACCCCCTACGAGCAGTACTTC

clone size: -
V gene: TRBV28
D gene: -
J gene: TRBJ2-7
CDR3 protein: CASSLWTYEQYF
CDR3 DNA: TGTGCCAGCAGTTTATGGACCTACGAGCAGTACTTC

clone size: -
V gene: TRBV5-1
D gene: -
J gene: TRBJ2-4
CDR3 protein: CASRGLAKNIQYF
CDR3 DNA: TGCGCCAGCAGGGGTCTAGCCAAAAACATTCAGTACTTC

clone size: -
V gene: TRBV28
D gene: TRBD1
J gene: TRBJ1-2
CDR3 protein: CASSLLGQQLAFYGYTF
CDR3 DNA: TGTGCCAGCAGTTTATTGGGACAGCAGTTAGCGTTCTATGGCTACACCTTC

clone size: -
V gene: TRBV30
D gene: -
J gene: TRBJ1-3
CDR3 protein: CAWIMADSGNTIYF
CDR3 DNA: TGTGCCTGGATAATGGCCGACTCTGGAAACACCATATATTTT

clone size: -
V gene: TRBV5-1
D gene: TRBD2
J gene: TRBJ2-3
CDR3 protein: CASSLIAGGPLNTDTQYF
CDR3 DNA: TGCGCCAGCAGCCTCATAGCGGGAGGGCCCCTTAACACAGATACGCAGTATTTT

clone size: -
V gene: TRBV2
D gene: TRBD1
J gene: TRBJ2-5
CDR3 protein: CASSGRDRGLNGAQYF
CDR3 DNA: TGTGCCAGCAGTGGCCGGGACAGGGGGCTCAATGGGGCCCAGTACTTC

clone size: -
V gene: TRBV19
D gene: -
J gene: TRBJ2-6
CDR3 protein: CASTIDRTSSGANVLTF
CDR3 DNA: TGTGCCAGTACTATAGACAGGACTAGCTCTGGGGCCAACGTCCTGACTTTC

clone size: -
V gene: TRBV21-1
D gene: -
J gene: TRBJ2-1
CDR3 protein: CASSGNPGADPYNEQFF
CDR3 DNA: TGTGCCAGCAGCGGAAACCCCGGGGCGGACCCATACAATGAGCAGTTCTTC

clone size: -
V gene: TRBV5-4
D gene: TRBD2
J gene: TRBJ2-2
CDR3 protein: CASSPGTTNTGELFF
CDR3 DNA: TGTGCCAGCAGTCCCGGGACTACGAACACCGGGGAGCTGTTTTTT

clone size: -
V gene: TRBV28
D gene: TRBD1
J gene: TRBJ2-7
CDR3 protein: CASRPGQAYEQYF
CDR3 DNA: TGTGCCAGCAGACCGGGACAGGCCTACGAGCAGTACTTC

clone size: -
V gene: TRBV7-2
D gene: -
J gene: TRBJ2-7
CDR3 protein: CASSLGWSASYEQYF
CDR3 DNA: TGTGCCAGCAGCTTAGGGTGGAGCGCCTCCTACGAGCAGTACTTC

clone size: -
V gene: TRBV9
D gene: -
J gene: TRBJ2-5
CDR3 protein: CASSLNRQPLETQYF
CDR3 DNA: TGTGCCAGCAGCCTCAATCGACAACCCTTAGAGACCCAGTACTTC

clone size: -
V gene: TRBV5-1
D gene: -
J gene: TRBJ1-1
CDR3 protein: CASKREALNTEAFF
CDR3 DNA: TGCGCCAGCAAACGAGAGGCTTTGAACACTGAAGCTTTCTTT

clone size: -
V gene: TRBV4-3
D gene: -
J gene: TRBJ1-4
CDR3 protein: CASSQDKGANEKLFF
CDR3 DNA: TGCGCCAGCAGCCAAGATAAGGGAGCTAATGAAAAACTGTTTTTT

clone size: -
V gene: TRBV18
D gene: -
J gene: TRBJ1-1
CDR3 protein: CASHNLWRNTEAFF
CDR3 DNA: TGTGCCAGCCACAATCTTTGGCGGAACACTGAAGCTTTCTTT

clone size: -
V gene: TRBV5-3
D gene: -
J gene: TRBJ1-1
CDR3 protein: CARSFSPLEGNTEAFF
CDR3 DNA: TGTGCCAGAAGCTTTTCCCCCCTTGAGGGAAACACTGAAGCTTTCTTT

clone size: -
V gene: TRBV4-3
D gene: -
J gene: TRBJ2-7
CDR3 protein: CASSQSTGLYEQYF
CDR3 DNA: TGCGCCAGCAGCCAGAGCACAGGACTCTACGAGCAGTACTTC

clone size: few
V gene: TRBV6-5
D gene: TRBD1
J gene: TRBJ2-7
CDR3 protein: CASRRPGQGYEQYF
CDR3 DNA: TGTGCCAGCAGAAGACCGGGACAGGGCTACGAGCAGTACTTC

clone size: -
V gene: TRBV28
D gene: -
J gene: TRBJ2-1
CDR3 protein: CASSFGYNEQFF
CDR3 DNA: TGTGCCAGCAGTTTCGGTTACAATGAGCAGTTCTTC

clone size: once
V gene: TRBV4-2
D gene: -
J gene: TRBJ2-2
CDR3 protein: CASSQGPPGELFF
CDR3 DNA: TGTGCCAGCAGCCAAGGACCCCCCGGGGAGCTGTTTTTT